A single count supports the clone carrying this T cell receptor beta chain. Its specificity is not known. The sample comes from a study of shared clonotypes between healthy human individuals. Study background: In total, the donors were two women and a few men aged 18 to 49.

Overall study results and limits: Non-shared clonotypes were found to have lower generation probabilities than the clonotypes that were shared by all four of the sorted-subset donors.

It was at deep level that the assay was run. The authors loaded roughly 180 ng DNA, about 30,000 T cell genomes, into sorted-subset replicate PCRs. TCRdb's table, derived via immunoSEQ multiplex PCR, lists solely in-frame clones and lacks some. The sample contains roughly 300,000 clones, less than 75% of which appear only once. The trim removed 2 bases at V and 6 bases at J, leaving 0 bases unmatched. The CDR3 length is 13 residues. Germline V gene data show CDR1 as MGHDK and CDR2 as SYGVNS. This receptor was taken from a man aged 25-45 years in good health. J is TRBJ2-1 and V is TRBV25-1; 8 bases fit TRBD1. Source material: memory CD4+ T cells sorted from blood. Subset here: CD45RA-negative fraction. The CDR3 bases are TGTGCCAGCAGTGAAGACAGGGGCAATGAGCAGTTCTTC. This encodes CASSEDRGNEQFF.